The T cell receptor beta chain under discussion was sequenced for a study of T cell responses to AZD1222 COVID-19 vaccine. Study-level results: Rises in breadth and depth of Spike-specific TCRs came after two AZD1222 doses. Donors, mostly white British, included more females; clonal diversity was possibly underestimated. Repertoire sampling happened only post peak T cell response. At baseline, just five to seven AZD1222 recipients tested seropositive.

The CDR3 sequence is 15 residues long. V shed 0 bases and J shed 1 base, with 9 bases lying between them. The V gene's germline CDR1 is MNHEY and CDR2 SVGEGT. The protocol was immunoSEQ multiplex PCR, while the TCRdb copy is restricted to in-frame clones and leaves out a portion. This table holds 55,000 to 70,000 clones, around 83% found once. Details on this clone: Its specificity is not known.

V and J are TRBV6-2 or TRBV6-3 and TRBJ1-1, with D unresolved. The receptor comes from an adult in good health. The specimen was peripheral blood, collected on day 0 of AZD1222 vaccination. Here the CDR3 DNA reads TGTGCCAGCAGTTACTCAGCAGAATGGAACACTGAAGCTTTCTTT. Translating gives CASSYSAEWNTEAFF.